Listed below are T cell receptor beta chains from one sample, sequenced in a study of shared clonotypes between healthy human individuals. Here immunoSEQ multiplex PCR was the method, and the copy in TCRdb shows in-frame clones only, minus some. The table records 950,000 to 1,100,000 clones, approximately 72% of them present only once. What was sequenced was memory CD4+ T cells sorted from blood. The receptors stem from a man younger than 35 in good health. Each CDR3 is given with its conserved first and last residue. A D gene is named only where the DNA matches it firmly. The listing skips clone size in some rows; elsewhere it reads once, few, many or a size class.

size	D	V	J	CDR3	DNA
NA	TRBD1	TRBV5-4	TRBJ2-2	CASSYPRPGQGSTGELFF	TGTGCCAGCAGCTACCCAAGACCGGGACAGGGGTCCACCGGGGAGCTGTTTTTT
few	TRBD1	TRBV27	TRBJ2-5	CASSLSGTGGVETQYF	TGTGCCAGCAGTTTATCTGGGACAGGGGGTGTCGAGACCCAGTACTTC
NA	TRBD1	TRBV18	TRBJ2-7	CASSADRGGSYEQYF	TGTGCCAGCTCAGCCGACAGGGGGGGATCCTACGAGCAGTACTTC
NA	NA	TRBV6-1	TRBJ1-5	CASSGLSPQPQHF	TGTGCCAGCAGTGGACTGAGCCCTCAGCCCCAGCATTTT
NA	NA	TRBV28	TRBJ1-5	CASSSLPSGNQPQHF	TGTGCCAGCAGTTCCCTCCCGTCTGGGAATCAGCCCCAGCATTTT
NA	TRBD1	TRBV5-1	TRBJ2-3	CASSLVPLQGATDTQYF	TGCGCCAGCAGCTTGGTCCCCCTTCAGGGGGCAACAGATACGCAGTATTTT
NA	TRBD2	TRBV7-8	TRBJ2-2	CASSSPSGGLFF	TGTGCCAGCAGCTCTCCTAGCGGGGGGCTGTTTTTT
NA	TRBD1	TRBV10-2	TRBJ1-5	CASLQGFGQPQHF	TGCGCCAGCCTACAGGGGTTTGGTCAGCCCCAGCATTTT
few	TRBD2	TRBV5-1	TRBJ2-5	CASRLAGGRYQETQYF	TGCGCCAGTAGACTAGCGGGGGGCCGGTACCAAGAGACCCAGTACTTC
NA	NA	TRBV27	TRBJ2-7	CASSSSTVFSYEQYF	NA
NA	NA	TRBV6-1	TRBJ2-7	CASSEALAGNYEQYF	TGTGCCAGCAGTGAAGCGCTGGCAGGGAACTACGAGCAGTACTTC
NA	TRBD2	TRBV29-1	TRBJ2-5	CSVPGRVLGTQYF	TGCAGCGTTCCAGGGAGGGTTCTGGGGACCCAGTACTTC
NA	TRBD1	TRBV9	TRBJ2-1	CASSVLGGSNEQFF	TGTGCCAGCAGCGTATTAGGGGGCTCGAATGAGCAGTTCTTC
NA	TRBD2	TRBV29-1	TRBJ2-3	CSVGGTSGSTDTQYF	TGCAGCGTTGGTGGGACTAGCGGAAGCACAGATACGCAGTATTTT
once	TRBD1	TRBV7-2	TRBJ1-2	CASSFGDRVWYGYTF	TGTGCCAGCAGCTTTGGGGACAGGGTATGGTATGGCTACACCTTC
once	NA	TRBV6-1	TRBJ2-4	CASSEAISGPFLAKNIQYF	TGTGCCAGCAGTGAAGCGATCAGTGGACCTTTTTTAGCCAAAAACATTCAGTACTTC